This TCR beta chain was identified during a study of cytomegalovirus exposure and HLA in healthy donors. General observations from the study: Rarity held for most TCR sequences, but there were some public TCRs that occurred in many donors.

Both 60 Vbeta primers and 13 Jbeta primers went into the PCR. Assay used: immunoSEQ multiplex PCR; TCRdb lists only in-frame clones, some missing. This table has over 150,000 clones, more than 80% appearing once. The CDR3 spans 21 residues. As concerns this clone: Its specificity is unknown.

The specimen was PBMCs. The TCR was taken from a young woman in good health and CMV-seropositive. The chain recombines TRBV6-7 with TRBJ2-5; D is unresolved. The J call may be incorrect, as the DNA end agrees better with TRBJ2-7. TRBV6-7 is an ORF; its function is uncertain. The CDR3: CASSYAPLPLYRGEAAYEQYF. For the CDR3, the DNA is TGTGCCAGCAGTTACGCCCCGCTGCCGCTTTATCGCGGAGAAGCAGCCTACGAGCAGTACTTC.